The 16 T cell receptor beta chains below all came from one sample that was sequenced in a study of CD8+ T cells in alopecia areata. This sample's treatment: oral pan-JAK inhibitor, 5-10 mg twice daily. Following extraction, RNA underwent reverse transcription to cDNA, which served as the sequencing template. Clones were sequenced by immunoSEQ multiplex PCR, and TCRdb holds only the in-frame ones, with some missing. There are 130,000 to 150,000 clones in the sample; 80% to 90% occur only once, and 25% lies in the top ten. The specimen was CD8+ T cells sorted from blood, collected at week 4, from a patient treated with tofacitinib. These receptors all stem from a human donor with alopecia areata.

The chain joins TRBV30 to TRBJ2-3; TRBD1 is a possible D gene (6 bases). V shed 3 bases and J shed 3 bases, with 10 bases lying between them. Germline V gene lookup returns CDR1 GTSNPN and CDR2 SVGIG (reference sequence). This CDR3 comprises 13 residues. CDR3: CAWSPGTTDTQYF. The CDR3 nucleotides are TGTGCCTGGAGCCCGGGGACAACAGATACGCAGTATTTT.

V gene TRBV6-5 combines with J gene TRBJ2-7; D perhaps matches TRBD1 (6 bases). The germline CDR1 and CDR2 sequences are MNHEY and SVGAGI. V dropped 6 bases and J dropped 7 bases, with 10 bases sitting between them. The CDR3 consists of 11 residues. The CDR3 region is CASSTGTEQYF. The CDR3 nucleotides are TGTGCCAGCAGCACTGGGACAGAGCAGTACTTC.

J is TRBJ2-3 and V is TRBV29-1; D is unclear. Trimming pared 3 bases from V and 2 bases from J, leaving 15 bases between. Germline assignment: CDR1 SQVTM and CDR2 ANQGSEA. The CDR3 totals 15 residues. The CDR3 nucleotides read TGCAGCGTTGATTCGGGCTCCAGCCTCACAGATACGCAGTATTTT. This encodes CSVDSGSSLTDTQYF.

This clone was recorded a few times. The chain uses TRBV5-1 and TRBJ2-1; 7 nucleotides agree with TRBD2. The germline V gene encodes CDR1 SGHRS and CDR2 YFSETQ. The V and J ends lost 2 bases and 6 bases, in that order; junction bases with no gene match: 8. This CDR3 has 15 residues. This chain's CDR3 is CASSLTSARANEQFF. The DNA of the CDR3 is TGCGCCAGCAGCTTAACTAGCGCCCGGGCCAATGAGCAGTTCTTC.

A word on this clone: The sample has other DNA sequences that encode this CDR3 too. This chain uses TRBV2 with TRBJ2-7, with a weak D call TRBD1 (5 bases). Germline V lookup: CDR1 SNHLY, CDR2 FYNNEI. The V and J ends lost 5 bases and 3 bases respectively, with 11 bases between them. CDR3 length: 13 residues. CDR3 amino acids: CASSLDTSYEQYF. The CDR3 DNA sequence: TGTGCCAGCAGTTTGGACACCAGCTACGAGCAGTACTTC.

The table lists this clone with a count of one. The chain recombines TRBV9 with TRBJ2-2; 8 positions agree with TRBD1. V shed 0 bases, J shed 3 bases, and the junction held 4 bases outside the gene matches. The CDR3 spans 16 residues. The germline V gene has CDR1 SGDLS and CDR2 YYNGEE. In DNA, the CDR3 is TGTGCCAGCAGCGTAGGGTCAGGGGGCTACACCGGGGAGCTGTTTTTT. It specifies CASSVGSGGYTGELFF.

The rearrangement joins TRBV2 to TRBJ2-1; 13 bases map to TRBD2. The CDR3 covers 17 residues. Losses at the gene ends were 6 bases for V and 5 bases for J; bases not matched to a gene: 10. Germline V gene data show CDR1 as SNHLY and CDR2 as FYNNEI. The CDR3, as DNA: TGTGCCAGCAGCGTGACTAGCGGGGGGAACTACAACAATGAGCAGTTCTTC. Protein sequence: CASSVTSGGNYNNEQFF.

The chain couples TRBV5-6 to TRBJ2-3; the D is unclear. The length of the CDR3 is 14 residues. Deletions cut 1 base from V and 5 bases from J, with 11 bases between. Germline lookup yields CDR1 SGHDT and CDR2 YYEEEE. This CDR3 reads CASSLRLARDTQYF. The CDR3 DNA follows: TGTGCCAGCAGCTTGAGACTGGCCAGAGATACGCAGTATTTT.

The CDR3 coding sequence is TGTGCCAGCAGCTACCGAGATAAGACAGGGGGCTATGGCTACACCTTC. It is translated as CASSYRDKTGGYGYTF. The chain recombines TRBV7-9 with TRBJ1-2, with 9 positions matching TRBD1. The CDR3 totals 16 residues. The V segment lost 4 bases and the J segment 4 bases; nucleotides outside the gene matches: 10. Per the germline V gene, CDR1 is SEHNR and CDR2 is FQNEAQ (reference sequence). Together with reference TRBV7-9 and TRBJ1-2, the CDR3 gives the full variable domain: DTGVSQNPRHKITKRGQNVTFRCDPISEHNRLYWYRQTLGQGPEFLTYFQNEAQLEKSRLLSDRFSAERPKGSFSTLEIQRTEQGDSAMYLCASSYRDKTGGYGYTFGSGTRLTVV.

Relative to its sample, this clone is medium-sized. The J gene is TRBJ1-1, the V gene TRBV7-9; TRBD1 is a possible D gene (5 bases). Looked up from germline, CDR1 is SEHNR and CDR2 is FQNEAQ (reference sequence). The CDR3 runs 17 residues. V gave up 5 bases and J gave up 5 bases, with 24 bases separating them. The CDR3 DNA reads TGTGCCAGCAGCCCACCCAGGAGCGCGCAGAAGGGGACTGAAGCTTTCTTT. Protein sequence: CASSPPRSAQKGTEAFF.

The chain uses TRBV29-1 and TRBJ2-3; D gene unclear. V was clipped by 4 bases and J by 5 bases, with 19 bases between them. The CDR3 is 15 residues long. Germline CDR1 reads SQVTM; CDR2 reads ANQGSEA. CDR3 protein: CSVVLMVRPLDTQYF. The CDR3 DNA follows: TGCAGCGTTGTTCTTATGGTTAGGCCTTTAGATACGCAGTATTTT.

The chain recombines TRBV5-1 with TRBJ2-1; maybe TRBD2 (7 bases). The CDR3 is 15 amino acids. CDR1 SGHRS and CDR2 YFSETQ come from the germline V gene. Trimming shortened V by 2 bases and J by 4 bases, and 13 bases separated the two germline ends. CDR3 bases: TGCGCCAGCAGCTTTGCGGGGGCCGATTACAATGAGCAGTTCTTC. It codes for CASSFAGADYNEQFF.

This clone was seen a single time. The J gene is TRBJ2-7, the V gene TRBV7-2, with 7 bases fitting TRBD2. CDR1 and CDR2 (germline): SGHTA, FQGNSA. This CDR3 region has 14 residues. Trimming at V came to 5 bases and at J to 3 bases, leaving 7 bases not matched to a gene. CDR3 amino acids: CASSRSGAYYEQYF. CDR3 DNA sequence: TGTGCCAGCAGCAGAAGCGGGGCCTACTACGAGCAGTACTTC.

In this sample, this clone turned up once. The sample has other DNA sequences that encode this CDR3 too. For the CDR3, the DNA is TGTGCCAGTAGTAAAGGGGGAGATTACAATGAGCAGTTCTTC. Its translation: CASSKGGDYNEQFF. The chain carries TRBV19 and TRBJ2-1, with D maybe TRBD1 (6 bases). The germline V and J ends were trimmed by 4 bases and 4 bases, with 11 bases remaining between them. This CDR3 comprises 14 residues. Germline V lookup: CDR1 LNHDA, CDR2 SQIVND (reference sequence).

This sequence joins TRBV11-2 and TRBJ2-1; 10 bases are a match to TRBD2. V shed 6 bases and J 4 bases; nucleotides not matched to a gene: 6. This CDR3 region has 15 residues. CDR1 is SGHAT, CDR2 FQNNGV, per germline. CDR3 sequence (DNA): TGTGCCAGCAGTGACGGACTAGCGGATTACAATGAGCAGTTCTTC. This gives the protein CASSDGLADYNEQFF. Supplemented by reference TRBV11-2 and TRBJ2-1, the full variable domain reads EAGVAQSPRYKIIEKRQSVAFWCNPISGHATLYWYQQILGQGPKLLIQFQNNGVVDDSQLPKDRFSAERLKGVDSTLKIQPAKLEDSAVYLCASSDGLADYNEQFFGPGTRLTVL.

The rearrangement joins TRBV25-1 to TRBJ1-6; tentative D call: TRBD1 (5 bases). The germline CDR1 and CDR2 sequences are MGHDK and SYGVNS. The ends were cut back, 7 bases at V and 10 bases at J, with 11 bases in the middle. The CDR3 length is 12 residues. The CDR3 region is CASKEGYSPLHF. CDR3 DNA: TGTGCCAGCAAAGAGGGGTACTCACCCCTCCACTTT.